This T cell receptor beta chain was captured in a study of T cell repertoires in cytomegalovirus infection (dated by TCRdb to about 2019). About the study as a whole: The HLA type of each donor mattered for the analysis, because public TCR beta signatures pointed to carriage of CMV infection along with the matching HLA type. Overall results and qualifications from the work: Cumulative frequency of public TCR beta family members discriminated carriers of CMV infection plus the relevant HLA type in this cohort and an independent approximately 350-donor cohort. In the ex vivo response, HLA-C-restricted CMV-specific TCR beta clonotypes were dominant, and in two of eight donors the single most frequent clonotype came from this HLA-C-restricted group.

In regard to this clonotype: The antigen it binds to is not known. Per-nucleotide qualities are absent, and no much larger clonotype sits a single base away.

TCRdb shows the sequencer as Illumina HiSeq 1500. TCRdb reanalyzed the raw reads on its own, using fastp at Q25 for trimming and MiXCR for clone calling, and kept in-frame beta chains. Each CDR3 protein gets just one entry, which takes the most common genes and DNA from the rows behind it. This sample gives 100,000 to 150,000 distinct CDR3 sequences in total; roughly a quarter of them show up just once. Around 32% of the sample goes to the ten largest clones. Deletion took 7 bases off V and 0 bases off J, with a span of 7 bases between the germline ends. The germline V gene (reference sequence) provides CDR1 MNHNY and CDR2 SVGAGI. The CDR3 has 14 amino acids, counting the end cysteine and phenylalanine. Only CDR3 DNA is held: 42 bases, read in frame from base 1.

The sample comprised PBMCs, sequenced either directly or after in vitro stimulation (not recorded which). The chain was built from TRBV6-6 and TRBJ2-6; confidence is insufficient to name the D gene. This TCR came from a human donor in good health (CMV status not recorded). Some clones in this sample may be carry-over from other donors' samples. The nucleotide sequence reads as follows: TGTGCCAGCACAAAGAACTCTGGGGCCAACGTCCTGACTTTC. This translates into CASTKNSGANVLTF.